The clone carrying this T cell receptor beta chain was seen ten or more times. What it binds is not known. The data were taken from a study of early T cells in non-severe SARS-CoV-2 infection. Background on the study: The chains were unpaired, and the sequenced material was bulk RNA from unsorted whole blood. Study-level findings and limits: Sequences matched to VDJdb favored anti-spike CD8 responses, while private and CD4 specificities were missed.

This CDR3 comprises 12 residues. CDR1 SGHDN and CDR2 FVKESK come from the germline V gene. Trimming cost V 0 bases and J 6 bases, with 6 bases left between them. Molecules of cDNA were individually given unique molecular identifiers that were attached to them. TCRdb fed the 5' RACE reads into MiXCR, producing one record per CDR3 protein. Counted here are some 48,000 distinct CDR3 sequences, around 10% occurring once; the ten biggest clones make up roughly 8.7%. The specimen was whole blood. This receptor was taken from an adult who was a healthcare worker with PCR-confirmed SARS-CoV-2 infection or an uninfected control (not recorded which). The gene calls are TRBV14 and TRBJ2-7; D is ambiguous. CDR3 loop: CASSQDSPEQYF. In DNA, the CDR3 is TGTGCCAGCAGCCAAGATTCCCCCGAGCAGTACTTC.